The 28 T cell receptor beta chains presented below share a single source sample, sequenced in a study of shared clonotypes between healthy human individuals. Sequencing used immunoSEQ multiplex PCR; TCRdb keeps in-frame clones, though not all of them. Among under 2,500,000 clones, approximately 94% were seen once, and the ten largest hold around 0.13%. Source material: naive CD4+ T cells sorted from blood. Subset here: CD45RA+ positively selected. The receptors were sampled from a man aged 18-30 years in good health.

The genes are TRBV5-1 and TRBJ1-2; unclear D gene. With 1 base removed from V and 4 bases from J, the gap between germline ends came to 11 bases. Germline V lookup: CDR1 SGHRS, CDR2 YFSETQ. The CDR3 is made up of 14 amino acids. CDR3 in DNA: TGCGCCAGCAGCTTGTTGGGTGTGAGCTATGGCTACACCTTC. Translating gives CASSLLGVSYGYTF.

The chain couples TRBV28 to TRBJ1-5; D call uncertain. This CDR3 has 14 amino acids. Looked up from germline, CDR1 is MDHEN and CDR2 is SYDVKM. Trimming took off 2 bases at V and 3 bases at J, with 8 bases between the two ends. The CDR3 loop reads CASSLRQLNQPQHF. CDR3 nucleotide sequence: TGTGCCAGCAGTTTACGGCAGCTCAATCAGCCCCAGCATTTT.

J is TRBJ1-1 and V is TRBV6-6, with 9 bases lining up with TRBD1. Trimming cost V 5 bases and J 0 bases; bases outside gene matches: 4. The CDR3 is made up of 15 amino acids. Germline assignment: CDR1 MNHNY and CDR2 SVGAGI (reference sequence). DNA for the CDR3: TGTGCCAGCAGTGACCGGGACAGGGTGAACACTGAAGCTTTCTTT. Translation: CASSDRDRVNTEAFF.

The genes are TRBV4-3 and TRBJ2-3; D is possibly TRBD1 (6 bases). Trimming took off 0 bases at V and 5 bases at J, with 21 bases between the two ends. The CDR3 contains 18 residues. Germline CDR1 LGHNA, CDR2 YSLEER. The CDR3 reads CASSQEIRGTGKEDTQYF. CDR3 nucleotides: TGCGCCAGCAGCCAAGAGATTCGGGGAACAGGGAAGGAAGATACGCAGTATTTT.

The V call is TRBV6-5, the J call TRBJ1-2; a weak D match, TRBD1 (5 bases). The CDR3 runs 13 residues. Germline V gives CDR1 MNHEY, CDR2 SVGAGI. Trimming left V 6 bases short and J 2 bases short, with 10 bases between. CDR3 bases: TGTGCCAGCAGATTGACAGTAAACTATGGCTACACCTTC. Translated, it gives CASRLTVNYGYTF.

The chain recombines TRBV27 with TRBJ1-4; 8 nucleotides match TRBD1. The CDR3 consists of 14 residues. Unmatched junction bases numbered 2, after V lost 3 bases and J lost 5 bases. Germline V CDR1 and CDR2: MNHEY, SMNVEV (reference sequence). The CDR3 bases are TGTGCCAGCAGTTTGTGGACAGGGAATGAAAAACTGTTTTTT. Its translation is CASSLWTGNEKLFF.

The chain links TRBV5-5 to TRBJ2-7; D unclear. The CDR3 is 14 amino acids. Per the germline V gene, CDR1 is SGHKS and CDR2 is YYEKEE (reference sequence). The V end was cut by 1 base, the J end by 4 bases, with 12 bases between. CDR3 bases: TGTGCCAGCAGCTTGTGGACCGAAAATTACGAGCAGTACTTC. Translation gives CASSLWTENYEQYF. Filled out from reference TRBV5-5 and TRBJ2-7, the complete variable domain reads DAGVTQSPTHLIKTRGQQVTLRCSPISGHKSVSWYQQVLGQGPQFIFQYYEKEERGRGNFPDRFSARQFPNYSSELNVNALLLGDSALYLCASSLWTENYEQYFGPGTRLTVT.

This clone was seen only once. The chain couples TRBV5-1 to TRBJ2-5, with 7 bases fitting TRBD2. Germline V gene data show CDR1 as SGHRS and CDR2 as YFSETQ. After removal of 0 bases from V and 5 bases from J, the junction contained 10 bases not matched to a gene. This CDR3 spans 16 amino acids. CDR3 coding DNA: TGCGCCAGCAGCTTGGGGACTAGTTTGAGTGTGGAGACCCAGTACTTC. Translation: CASSLGTSLSVETQYF.

CDR3 DNA sequence: TGTGCCAGCAGTGAAGGGAGCCCCTTGGGACAGCCCCAGCATTTT. This translates into CASSEGSPLGQPQHF. The chain couples TRBV6-1 to TRBJ1-5; unclear D gene. V was cut by 1 base and J by 7 bases, with 14 bases left in between. Per the germline V gene, CDR1 is MNHNS and CDR2 is SASEGT. The CDR3 length is 15 residues.

V usage is TRBV18 and J usage is TRBJ2-5; D remains ambiguous. Trimming took 3 bases from V and 1 from J, leaving 15 bases between them. Germline CDR1 and CDR2: KGHSH and LQKENI. This CDR3 is 16 amino acids long. As DNA, the CDR3 is TGTGCCAGCTCACCGGTTGCAGATCTTCTCCAAGAGACCCAGTACTTC. Translation gives CASSPVADLLQETQYF.

This rearrangement joins TRBV27 to TRBJ1-1, with D possibly matching TRBD1 (6 bases). The germline gives CDR1 MNHEY, CDR2 SMNVEV (reference sequence). V gave up 5 bases and J gave up 5 bases, with 15 bases separating them. This CDR3 is 14 amino acids long. The CDR3 loop reads CASSLRTEQTEAFF. The DNA for the CDR3 is TGTGCCAGCAGTCTTCGGACAGAACAGACTGAAGCTTTCTTT.

In regard to this clone: The sample holds other DNA sequences that translate to the same CDR3. The V call is TRBV18, the J call TRBJ2-7; 8 bases agree with TRBD2. The J segment lost 5 bases and the V segment lost 3 bases, leaving 0 bases of the junction unmatched. CDR1 and CDR2 (germline): KGHSH, LQKENI. The CDR3 runs to 12 residues. CDR3: CASSPGGDEQYF. The CDR3 nucleotides are TGTGCCAGCTCACCCGGGGGGGACGAGCAGTACTTC.

This chain uses TRBV21-1 with TRBJ1-2; TRBD1 is taken as the D call from the table, unchecked against the DNA. TRBV21-1 is shown as a pseudogene. This CDR3 spans 11 amino acids. CDR3 residues: CATTGYYGYTF. As DNA, the CDR3 is TGTGCCACAACAGGGTACTATGGCTACACCTTC.

The chain combines TRBV7-2 with TRBJ1-6; possibly TRBD1 for D (6 bases). The CDR3 consists of 15 residues. Germline V gene sequence: CDR1 SGHTA, CDR2 FQGNSA. Trimming took off 4 bases at V and 9 bases at J, with 16 bases between the two ends. CDR3 sequence (DNA): TGTGCCAGCAGCTGGACAGTCTCGGTCGGTTCACCCCTCCACTTT. Residues: CASSWTVSVGSPLHF. Variable domain in full (rest from reference TRBV7-2 and TRBJ1-6): GAGVSQSPSNKVTEKGKDVELRCDPISGHTALYWYRQSLGQGLEFLIYFQGNSAPDKSGLPSDRFSAERTGGSVSTLTIQRTQQEDSAVYLCASSWTVSVGSPLHFGNGTRLTVT.

A word on this clone: This specimen includes other DNA sequences encoding the same CDR3. V is TRBV10-3 and J is TRBJ1-6, with TRBD1 matching over 7 bases. V was pared by 4 bases and J by 7 bases, with 4 bases of the junction left unmatched. The CDR3 has 14 residues. In germline, CDR1 is ENHRY, CDR2 SYGVKD. The CDR3 loop reads CAISGQGGNSPLHF. DNA for the CDR3: TGTGCCATCAGTGGCCAGGGGGGAAATTCACCCCTCCACTTT.

The chain joins TRBV28 to TRBJ1-2; no definite D call. CDR1 MDHEN and CDR2 SYDVKM come from the germline V gene. The V gene lost 3 bases and the J gene lost 0 bases, with 8 bases spanning the gap. The CDR3 loop spans 14 amino acids. The CDR3 protein is CASSFFSTNYGYTF. The CDR3 coding sequence is TGTGCCAGCAGTTTTTTTAGCACTAACTATGGCTACACCTTC.

The genes are TRBV4-1 and TRBJ1-3; D remains unclear. Germline CDR1 is MGHRA and CDR2 is YSYEKL. V was pared by 1 base and J by 0 bases, with 16 bases between. The CDR3 loop spans 18 amino acids. For the CDR3, the DNA is TGCGCCAGCAGCCAAGTTGGTCGAGGTCAGTACTCTGGAAACACCATATATTTT. Its translation is CASSQVGRGQYSGNTIYF.

The rearrangement joins TRBV7-6 to TRBJ2-1, with D possibly matching TRBD1 (6 bases). Germline values: CDR1 SGHVS, CDR2 FNYEAQ. Trimming removed 2 bases at V and 5 bases at J, with 10 bases between. There are 14 residues in the CDR3. CDR3 sequence reads: CASSLSGADNEQFF. The CDR3 region has the DNA TGTGCCAGCAGCTTATCAGGGGCGGACAATGAGCAGTTCTTC. Drawing the rest from reference TRBV7-6 and TRBJ2-1, the complete variable domain is GAGVSQSPRYKVTKRGQDVALRCDPISGHVSLYWYRQALGQGPEFLTYFNYEAQQDKSGLPNDRFSAERPEGSISTLTIQRTEQRDSAMYRCASSLSGADNEQFFGPGTRLTVL.

Only a few counts were recorded for this clone. The chain employs TRBV5-6 and TRBJ1-6; D not resolved. This CDR3 is 17 amino acids long. The V end lost 1 base, the J end lost 0 bases, and 11 bases lay between the germline ends. Per germline, CDR1 SGHDT and CDR2 YYEEEE. The CDR3 protein is CASSLTVLSSYNSPLHF. The CDR3, as DNA: TGTGCCAGCAGCTTGACAGTCTTAAGCTCCTATAATTCACCCCTCCACTTT. Full variable domain (remainder filled in from reference TRBV5-6 and TRBJ1-6): DAGVTQSPTHLIKTRGQQVTLRCSPKSGHDTVSWYQQALGQGPQFIFQYYEEEERQRGNFPDRFSGHQFPNYSSELNVNALLLGDSALYLCASSLTVLSSYNSPLHFGNGTRLTVT.

The chain combines TRBV14 with TRBJ2-3, with 7 bases matching TRBD2. The CDR3 is 13 residues long. Germline V gene lookup returns CDR1 SGHDN and CDR2 FVKESK. The junction had 0 bases not matched to a gene; V was cut back by 3 bases and J by 3 bases. The chain's CDR3 is CASSHSGTDTQYF. The CDR3 DNA is TGTGCCAGCAGCCATAGCGGGACAGATACGCAGTATTTT.

A remark on this clone: At the DNA level, this CDR3 is encoded by other sequences in the same sample as well. The CDR3: CASSLSGTQPQHF. The CDR3 region has the DNA TGCGCCAGCAGCTTGTCAGGGACTCAGCCCCAGCATTTT. This rearrangement joins TRBV5-1 to TRBJ1-5; possibly TRBD1 for D (5 bases). The V end lost 1 base, the J end lost 6 bases, and 8 bases lay between the germline ends. The CDR3 loop spans 13 amino acids. CDR1 SGHRS and CDR2 YFSETQ come from the germline V gene.

Details on this clone: The same CDR3 also results from other DNA sequences found in this sample. V usage is TRBV28 and J usage is TRBJ2-3, with 9 nucleotides matching TRBD2. The V segment lost 4 bases and the J segment 3 bases; nucleotides outside the gene matches: 2. Germline CDR1 MDHEN, CDR2 SYDVKM. The CDR3 runs 14 residues. The CDR3 region has the DNA TGTGCCAGCAGTTCGGCGGGAGGGACAGATACGCAGTATTTT. Protein product: CASSSAGGTDTQYF.

The chain employs TRBV6-5 and TRBJ1-2, with 8 bases that match TRBD1. The CDR3 consists of 11 residues. After removal of 6 bases from V and 8 bases from J, the junction contained 2 bases not matched to a gene. Germline V gene sequence: CDR1 MNHEY, CDR2 SVGAGI. CDR3 protein: CASRGTGGYTF. The CDR3 coding sequence is TGTGCCAGCAGGGGGACAGGAGGCTACACCTTC.

V is TRBV5-1 and J is TRBJ2-5, with TRBD2 matching 8 bases. The J segment lost 1 base and the V segment lost 2 bases, leaving 4 bases of the junction unmatched. Per germline, CDR1 SGHRS and CDR2 YFSETQ. This CDR3 is built from 15 residues. Here the CDR3 reads CASSFVAGIQETQYF. DNA for the CDR3: TGCGCCAGCAGCTTCGTAGCGGGGATCCAAGAGACCCAGTACTTC.

The gene calls are TRBV28 and TRBJ1-1, with TRBD1 as a possible D gene (5 bases). From germline, CDR1 is MDHEN and CDR2 SYDVKM. The CDR3 sequence is 13 residues long. Trimming cost V 7 bases and J 8 bases, with 17 bases left between them. This CDR3 reads CASTRQGAIEAFF. CDR3 coding DNA: TGTGCCAGCACACGCCAAGGGGCGATAGAAGCTTTCTTT.

The chain employs TRBV6-5 and TRBJ2-1; D gene unclear. Trimming removed 2 bases at V and 4 bases at J, with 12 bases between. The CDR3 covers 15 residues. Germline loops: CDR1 MNHEY, CDR2 SVGAGI. The CDR3 loop reads CASSYGRVSYNEQFF. The CDR3 DNA reads as TGTGCCAGCAGTTACGGTCGGGTTTCGTACAATGAGCAGTTCTTC.

V is TRBV30 and J is TRBJ2-3; D unresolved. V dropped 4 bases and J dropped 5 bases, with 10 bases sitting between them. The V gene's germline CDR1 is GTSNPN and CDR2 SVGIG (reference sequence). The CDR3 sequence is 12 residues long. For the CDR3, the DNA is TGTGCCTGGACGCCCGACCAAGATACGCAGTATTTT. Protein product: CAWTPDQDTQYF. Using reference TRBV30 and TRBJ2-3 for the parts outside the CDR3, the full variable domain is SQTIHQWPATLVQPVGSPLSLECTVEGTSNPNLYWYRQAAGRGLQLLFYSVGIGQISSEVPQNLSASRPQDRQFILSSKKLLLSDSGFYLCAWTPDQDTQYFGPGTRLTVL.

The chain employs TRBV5-1 and TRBJ2-5, with 11 bases fitting TRBD2. There are 15 residues in the CDR3. The germline V gene encodes CDR1 SGHRS and CDR2 YFSETQ. Germline trimming cut 5 bases from V and 5 bases from J; bases unmatched to any gene: 8. CDR3 in amino acids: CASSLTSGIWETQYF. CDR3 nucleotide sequence: TGCGCCAGCAGTCTGACTAGCGGGATATGGGAGACCCAGTACTTC. Full variable domain (rest looked up from reference TRBV5-1 and TRBJ2-5): KAGVTQTPRYLIKTRGQQVTLSCSPISGHRSVSWYQQTPGQGLQFLFEYFSETQRNKGNFPGRFSGRQFSNSRSEMNVSTLELGDSALYLCASSLTSGIWETQYFGPGTRLLVL.